The present T cell receptor (beta chain) was sequenced within a study of OX40 agonist ivuxolimab in advanced cancers. Study at large: The eligibility criteria allowed prior anti-PD-1, anti-PD-L1 or anti-CTLA-4 therapy, and around 40% had some.

Study-wide points: Relative to CD4+, CD8+ T cells held more expanded clones on average.

CDR1 and CDR2 from the germline V gene are SGHTA and FQGTGA. CDR3 length equals 11 residues. Blood sampling took place at baseline, cycle 4 day 1, and cycle 7 day 1. Regarding this clone: Its antigen is not identified. At one boundary the junction diverges from the germline segment, which might be a read error.

This table comes from immunoSEQ multiplex PCR, and its TCRdb copy is limited to in-frame clones, with some not included. The data hold about 58,000 clones, with about 81% observed a single time. The chain has TRBV7-3 and TRBJ2-1; D is perhaps TRBD1 (6 bases). The sequence was obtained from an adult with an advanced solid tumor such as melanoma, head and neck, liver or kidney cancer. The sample was CD4+ or CD8+ T cells sorted from blood, taken in a trial of the OX40 agonist ivuxolimab. CDR3 amino acids: CASSLSQGSIF. CDR3 DNA sequence: TGTGCCAGCAGCTTAAGCCAGGGGAGCATCTTC.